Reported below is one T cell receptor beta chain. Its specific antigen is unknown. Base quality data are lacking; no much larger clone is found one base away. The cohort was made up of roughly 670 healthy bone marrow donors. All cohort members were sampled while nominally healthy, although unrecorded immune exposures were likely present. The donor was CMV seronegative and belonged to the group of under 400 seronegative cohort members. Every donor gave a peripheral blood sample, and the peripheral blood mononuclear cells from that sample were used for TCR beta sequencing. Genomic DNA extraction from the blood cell samples was performed with the Qiagen DNeasy Blood Extraction Kit. Preparation of the library involved the immunoSEQ multiplex PCR assay. For the multiplex PCR, a mixture combining 60 forward primers for TCR Vbeta segments and 13 reverse primers for TCR Jbeta segments was used. Amplification of the CDR3 region of rearranged TCR beta genes was performed with a multiplex PCR assay on genomic DNA. The Illumina HiSeq System was used to sequence the amplified TCR beta libraries as 87-base-pair reads. Concerning the study's data processing: A later analysis counted around 72 million unique TCR beta chains across the 640 or so repertoires, and 9.5 million to 11 million of these chains were shared by at least two donors. Raw reads were error-corrected and collapsed into unique sequences by a nearest-neighbor algorithm in which closely related sequences were merged to remove PCR and sequencing errors. CDR3 sequences were aligned to IMGT reference sequences to assign V, D and J gene segments. For a sequence to be retained, at least a six-nucleotide match to both a V gene segment and a J gene segment was required. Rearrangements were classified as productive when the CDR3 lacked stop codons and remained in frame with V and J, and all other rearrangements were classified as non-productive. Following IMGT convention, CDR3 was defined as the stretch from the second conserved V-encoded cysteine to the conserved J-encoded phenylalanine. In an earlier analysis of approximately 590 of the donors, sequences lacking an unambiguous match to a single V gene segment were excluded. An earlier analysis of 550 to 650 of the donors classified V segments as functional when productive rearrangements were above 56.7% and as segregating when the standard deviation between donors was above 5%. To diagnose cytomegalovirus status from the catalog of TCR beta chain sequences, a statistical classification framework was built. V and J gene assignment, in a later analysis, came from comparing TCR nucleotide sequences with IMGT/GENE-DB human TR gene sequences. A later analysis assigned CDR3 sequences and most-parsimonious VDJ recombination scenarios with the TCRdist pipeline. A later analysis defined each TCR beta chain by its CDR3 amino acid sequence plus V-gene family, and excluded reads lacking a unique V-gene family. In a later analysis, approximately 590 highly shared, low-generation-probability nucleotide sequences were removed to address suspected cross-contamination and a sequencing artifact. In a later analysis, a clonal expansion index was calculated for each public chain from normalized within-repertoire ranks of inferred template counts. A later analysis computed generation probabilities with a VDJ recombination model fitted to out-of-frame rearrangements, and checked the results against IGoR. In a later analysis, TCR-TCR, TCR-HLA and TCR-CMV co-occurrence was scored with hypergeometric tests, and a repertoire-size bias correction was applied to TCR pairs. A later analysis estimated false discovery rates by permuting HLA or CMV assignments 20 times. In a later analysis, co-occurring TCRs were grouped using DBSCAN, and TCRdist sequence similarity was added for clustering within HLA-allele-positive subsets. Co-occurrence clustering excluded repertoires with fewer than 30,000 or more than 120,000 public chains, plus five with anomalous nucleotide sharing. TCRdb limited this immuneACCESS table to in-frame rearrangements with V and J called. A share of clones is missing; checked studies link under half to unresolved V genes, and the rest is unexplained. V and J calls and clone size are copied from that table; D and trimming were computed from the DNA. The sample table holds fewer than 150,000 clones, of which approximately 71% were seen once. Approximately 4.9% of the sample is in the top ten clones.

This specimen belongs to a study of cytomegalovirus exposure and HLA in healthy donors (dated by TCRdb to about 2017). In the study overall: An earlier analysis of about 530 of the donors reported 276 Gb of sequence data and 100 million to 120 million unique TCR beta sequences obtained from approximately 180 million T cells. A separate validation cohort of some 130 different subjects was used in addition to the roughly 670-subject first cohort. An early release that covered 500 to 800 HLA-typed donors contained approximately 300 gigabases of sequencing data and tens of millions of unique TCR sequences. Rather than drawing on any new phenotypic data, the later analysis identified candidate immune exposures from TCR beta sequences and the way those sequences occurred across donors. A later genetic analysis used genome-wide SNP genotypes for 398 of the 666 donors, treating that subset as a discovery cohort. An earlier analysis of 500 to 650 of the donors applied high-throughput TCR beta sequencing to assess whether each TCR beta V gene segment acted as functional or pseudogenic. Every discovery cohort repertoire had been produced on one sequencing platform. Five DR-DQ haplotypes were treated as single units for association and clustering because of strong linkage in the cohort. Alongside the repertoire data, information on donor age, sex, ethnicity and CMV serostatus was compiled. Of the roughly 420 genotyped donors, 65% to 90% were placed in the genetic ancestry cluster associated with self-reported Caucasian donors. In a later analysis, previously published TCR beta repertoires from several hundred donors were re-analyzed and high-resolution HLA genotyping was added so that TCR occurrence patterns could be studied. HLA typing covered class I and class II loci at four-digit resolution. Across some 400 genotyped donors of the cohort, an average of roughly 250,000 unique TCR beta nucleotide sequences per donor were sequenced, and about a sixth of those sequences were non-productive. The aim of the study was to test whether cataloging public T cell receptors could identify signatures of past pathogen exposure. To predict cytomegalovirus infection status, the study combined high-throughput TCR immunosequencing, statistical association of individual TCRs with disease status, and machine learning. The study used immunosequencing to profile the T cell repertoires of approximately 690 subjects and linked those repertoires to cytomegalovirus serostatus. The number of donors typed differed by locus, with about 629-630 for A, B, C, DRB1 and DQB1, around 560 for DQA1, about 610 for DPA1, and around 450 for DPB1.

What the study reported, not specific to this receptor: HLA typing was unavailable for some donors at each locus, so association tests used only the typed subset. In a later analysis, HLA-associated TCR beta chains showed more clonal expansion and lower generation probabilities than non-associated chains that were equally common. According to a later analysis, TCR association rates differed among HLA loci, with DRB1 alleles showing the most associated TCRs and HLA-C alleles showing the fewest. Cytomegalovirus status was reported to be diagnosed by the classifier with high specificity and sensitivity in both the original and validation cohorts. A further reported finding was that TCR beta sequences accurately predicted the HLA-A and HLA-B alleles for most subjects in the first cohort. In the study, approximately 160 TCR beta chains were listed as associated with cytomegalovirus. Some IMGT-functional V segments, including TRBV6-2 and TRBV6-3, could not be told apart with the 87-base-pair reads, so those segments were excluded. Assigning TCR associations to individual alleles was difficult when HLA alleles, especially DR and DQ, strongly co-occurred. Presence/absence analyses assumed roughly uniform sequencing depth across donors, an assumption that may not hold. Linkage disequilibrium might explain the correlated functional status among segregating V segments, but an unknown experimental factor could not be ruled out. According to the authors, the approach could potentially be generalized to other disease states and immunological phenotypes. According to a later analysis, parvovirus B19, influenza, CMV and Epstein-Barr virus appeared linked to several top co-occurrence clusters. A later analysis associated about 17,000 TCR beta sequences with specific HLA alleles at a false discovery rate of 0.05. A cluster of highly shared sequence variants was judged likely to be a technical artifact of the sequencing pipeline. A later analysis found that most CMV-associated TCR beta chains appeared HLA-restricted, with HLA associations seemingly driven largely by CMV exposure. V-gene and J-gene trimming of TCR beta chains was associated with a missense DCLRE1C variant in a later genetic analysis, and the association was replicated in an independent cohort. For the cohort, immune exposure information was limited to CMV serostatus. According to a later genetic analysis, donors in an Asian-associated ancestry cluster had fewer N-insertions in productive TCRs than the roughly 670-donor mean. Because counts were too low, 15 or so rarely observed V segments, including chromosome 9 orphons, were excluded from the earlier analysis of roughly 580 of the donors. In vitro tests confirmed that a few of the cytomegalovirus-associated TCR beta chains recognize cytomegalovirus antigens. Across donors, most TCR sequences were observed very rarely, whereas some public TCRs were present in many individuals. Only TCR beta chains were sequenced in this cohort, and the absence of alpha or paired-chain data limited detectable features. In an earlier analysis of around 500 of the donors, most TCR beta V segments appeared in productive rearrangements about 87% or about 30% of the time, broadly matching IMGT annotations.

From the cysteine through the phenylalanine, the CDR3 covers 14 amino acids. Only the CDR3 DNA is retained, 42 bases long and in frame from the first base. The junction shows trimming of 5 bases on V and 5 bases on J, and the gene matches do not reach 6 bases of it. From a lookup of the germline V gene, CDR1 and CDR2 are SGHRS and YFSETQ. Recombination linked TRBV5-1 to TRBJ1-4, with 7 bases in between that match TRBD1. Specimen: PBMCs. This clonotype originated in a woman in her fifties or sixties in good health and CMV-seronegative. The CDR3 protein: CASRRDSGNEKLFF. The nucleotides are TGCGCCAGCAGACGGGACAGTGGGAATGAAAAACTGTTTTTT.